The following is a TCR beta chain sequence with its context. This specimen comes from a study of blood T cell repertoires in COVID-19. Study members were between roughly 18 and 89 years old and lived in 24 US regions. In the original processing: Nucleated cell number was recorded as an estimate derived from reference gene primer amplification. Sequenced by immunoSEQ multiplex PCR; TCRdb stores in-frame clones only, minus some. D and trimming were read from the DNA, whereas the V and J calls and clone size are those reported in that table. The sample records about 160,000 clones, around four fifths being singletons. This CDR3 spans 13 amino acids. Trimming took 1 base from V and 7 from J, leaving 8 bases between them.

This receptor was identified in a man aged 50 to 59 who had recovered from COVID-19. The sample was PBMCs or T cells enriched from blood (not recorded which). The chain joins TRBV12-3 or TRBV12-4 to TRBJ1-5, with D possibly matching TRBD1 (5 bases). The CDR3 DNA reads TGTGCCAGCAGTTTAGACAGGTTGCAGCCCCAGCATTTT. As protein: CASSLDRLQPQHF.